This T cell receptor beta chain is from a study of CD8 T cells in ankylosing spondylitis. Study-level points and caveats: Seemingly distinctive of ankylosing spondylitis blood was a TCR beta motif formed by eight highly homologous variants. Reportedly, matched ankylosing spondylitis synovial fluid was significantly enriched for disease-linked clones.

There are 13 residues in the CDR3. Trimming took 2 bases from V and 4 from J, leaving 6 bases between them. Germline CDR1 LGHDT, CDR2 YNNKEL (reference sequence). There are many counts of this clonotype. What it binds is unknown. TCR beta libraries were made by quantitative 5'-RACE with molecular barcodes. TCRdb reprocessed the 5' RACE reads with MiXCR, giving one entry per CDR3 protein. The table shows more than 60,000 distinct CDR3 sequences, with approximately 5% occurring only once. The chain combines TRBV3-1 with TRBJ2-1; D remains ambiguous. The clonotype was recovered from a male donor with ankylosing spondylitis or in good health (not recorded which). The sample was blood, either unsorted or a sorted T cell fraction (not recorded which). The CDR3 here is CASSQNQYNEQFF. CDR3 bases: TGTGCCAGCAGCCAAAACCAGTACAATGAGCAGTTCTTC.